This T cell receptor (beta chain) derives from a study of blood T cell repertoires in COVID-19. Across the study: Samples came from the United States, Italy and Spain, spanning acute and convalescent COVID-19. Sources were T cells, B-cell-depleted T cells, or PBMCs; the material itself was cDNA or gDNA.

The germline V gene has CDR1 SGDLS and CDR2 YYNGEE. Deletions cut 9 bases from V and 9 bases from J, with 17 bases between. The CDR3 sequence is 12 residues long. Per the original data handling: Amplification with reference gene primers provided the estimates of nucleated cell counts. The protocol was immunoSEQ multiplex PCR, while the TCRdb copy is restricted to in-frame clones and leaves out a portion. The V and J calls and the clone size are those of that table, but D and trimming were determined from the DNA. Of roughly 460,000 clones listed, 85% to 90% are singletons. Seattle cases were enrolled at active infection and followed longitudinally.

The source material was peripheral blood. The source of this sequence is a man between 18 and 29 years old with COVID-19, enrolled during active disease. The chain carries TRBV9 and TRBJ2-3; D is perhaps TRBD1 (6 bases). DNA of the CDR3: TGTGCCACCCCATCCGACGACAGGACGCAGTATTTT. Translating gives CATPSDDRTQYF.